This T cell receptor beta chain was sequenced for a study of cytomegalovirus exposure and HLA in healthy donors. The PCR had 60 Vbeta and 13 Jbeta primers. Profiled with immunoSEQ multiplex PCR; TCRdb holds only in-frame clones, not every one. The table includes 89,000 or so clones, 77% detected once. Germline assignment: CDR1 LNHDA and CDR2 SQIVND (reference sequence). The V end was cut by 5 bases, the J end by 0 bases, with 5 bases between. CDR3 length: 13 amino acids. Study findings and constraints: In a later analysis, TCR association rates varied by HLA locus: DRB1 most, HLA-C fewest.

This cohort consisted of healthy bone marrow donors. To note about this clone: Its antigen is unknown.

The sequence derives from a boy younger than 18 in good health and CMV-seronegative. V usage is TRBV19 and J usage is TRBJ2-1; perhaps TRBD1 as D (5 bases). The specimen was PBMCs. The CDR3 loop reads CASSQGSYNEQFF. The CDR3 DNA is TGTGCCAGTAGTCAGGGCTCCTACAATGAGCAGTTCTTC. The complete variable domain, with remaining parts taken from reference TRBV19 and TRBJ2-1, reads DGGITQSPKYLFRKEGQNVTLSCEQNLNHDAMYWYRQDPGQGLRLIYYSQIVNDFQKGDIAEGYSVSREKKESFPLTVTSAQKNPTAFYLCASSQGSYNEQFFGPGTRLTVL.